This TCR beta chain is from a study of T cell responses to AZD1222 COVID-19 vaccine listed by TCRdb under 2021. Concerning the study at large: TCR sequencing was performed for 230 to 250 trial participants, of whom around 200 were given two doses of AZD1222 and 26 were given two doses of MenACWY control vaccine. Trial participants were enrolled by age into subgroups of 18-55, 56-69 and 70-plus years, and approximately 150, 30 and 60 TCR-sequenced participants, respectively, were included in these subgroups. The study at large found these results: Because no day 14 peak-response samples were available, repertoires were characterized only after the peak T cell response. Conclusions about previously exposed vaccinees are limited because only a handful of AZD1222 recipients were SARS-CoV-2 seropositive at baseline. Vaccine-associated CD4 TCRs spanned the whole spike protein, with dominant responses in regions 160-218 and 743-854. The 56-69-year group was small, and its depth increase did not reach significance, likely because of low power. A significant rise in spike-specific TCR breadth and depth was observed after two AZD1222 doses relative to day 0 and relative to MenACWY recipients. Nearly half of unique spike-specific TCRs reportedly recognized epitopes outside regions mutated in the B.1.351 and B.1.1.7 variants. Participants were mostly white British, with more females than males. The authors suggested clonal diversity may have been underestimated.

CDR1 and CDR2, per the germline V gene, are SGDLS and YYNGEE. V is pruned by 3 bases and J by 6 bases, leaving 6 bases of the junction without a gene match. The CDR3 goes from the cysteine to the phenylalanine over 14 residues. Only CDR3 DNA remains: 42 bases, in frame from the first base. Worth noting for this clone: The target of this receptor is not known. One base away there is no much larger clone; base qualities are not given.

The time point label for this specimen denotes: about 28 days (+/-7) after the second vaccine dose. AZD1222 recipients with second doses at about 4 weeks or about 12 weeks were pooled, because spike-specific TCR depth and breadth did not differ between schedules. Samples from vaccinated people were obtained from the UK trials COV001 and COV002, which included a single-blind randomized controlled phase 2/3 trial of AZD1222 (ChAdOx1 nCoV-19) in healthy adults. For TCRbeta chain sequencing, PBMC samples from trial participants were taken at day 0 and at day 28 after the second dose. The CDR3 regions of human TCRbeta chains were analyzed by immunosequencing. The authors processed their data as follows. TCRs in the repertoires were compared against a reference library of SARS-CoV-2-specific TCRs that had been generated with the MIRA antigen-specificity platform. Breadth meant the fraction of unique TCRs that were SARS-CoV-2-associated, whereas depth meant the fraction of total T cells that were SARS-CoV-2-associated. Using the MIRA data, each spike-specific TCR was assigned both to the spike region to which the TCR was reactive and to a CD4 or CD8 class. Log10-transformed breadth and depth values were compared by one-way ANOVA with Sidak's multiple comparisons tests. The table was pulled from immuneACCESS by TCRdb, which kept in-frame rearrangements only. Such tables lose some clones; where checked, under half of the loss comes from unresolved V genes, and the rest has no known cause. That table is the source of V, J and clone size, and D and trimming were worked out from the DNA. The sample table lists just over 150,000 clones, 90% of them with a count of one. Jointly, the top ten make up about 1.6% of the sample.

This specimen consisted of peripheral blood, obtained 28 days after the second AZD1222 dose. This sequence originates from an adult who received the AZD1222 COVID-19 vaccine. The chain is encoded by TRBV9 joined to TRBJ1-1, with TRBD1 matching 9 junction bases. The nucleotide sequence is TGTGCCAGCAGCGCATCCGGGACAGGGCCTGAAGCTTTCTTT. It translates to CASSASGTGPEAFF.